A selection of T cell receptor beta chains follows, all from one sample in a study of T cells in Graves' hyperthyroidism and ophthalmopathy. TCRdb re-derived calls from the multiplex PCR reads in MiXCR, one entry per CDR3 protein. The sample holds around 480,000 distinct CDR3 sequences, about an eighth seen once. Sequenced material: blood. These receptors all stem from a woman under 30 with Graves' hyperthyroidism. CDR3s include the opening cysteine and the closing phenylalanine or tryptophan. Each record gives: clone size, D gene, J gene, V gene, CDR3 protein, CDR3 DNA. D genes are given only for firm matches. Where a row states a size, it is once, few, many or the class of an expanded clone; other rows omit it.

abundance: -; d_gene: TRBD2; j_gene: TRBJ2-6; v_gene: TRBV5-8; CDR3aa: CASSWGSGGTGANVLTF; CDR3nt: TGTGCCAGCAGCTGGGGGTCGGGGGGGACTGGGGCCAACGTCCTGACTTTC
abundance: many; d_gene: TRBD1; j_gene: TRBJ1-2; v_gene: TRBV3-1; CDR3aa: CASSDTGDYGYTF; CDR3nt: TGTGCCAGCAGTGACACAGGGGATTATGGCTACACCTTC
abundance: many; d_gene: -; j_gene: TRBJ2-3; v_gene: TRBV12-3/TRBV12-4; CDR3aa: CASSSQSTDTQYF; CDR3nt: TGTGCCAGCAGTTCACAGAGCACAGATACGCAGTATTTT
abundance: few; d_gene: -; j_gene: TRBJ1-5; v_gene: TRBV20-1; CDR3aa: CSARAPESYSNQPQHF; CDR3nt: TGCAGTGCTAGAGCCCCTGAGAGCTATAGCAATCAGCCCCAGCATTTT
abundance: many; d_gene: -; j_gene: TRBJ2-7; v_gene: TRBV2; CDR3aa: CAASGSSYEQYF; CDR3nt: TGTGCCGCGTCGGGCTCGTCCTACGAGCAGTACTTC
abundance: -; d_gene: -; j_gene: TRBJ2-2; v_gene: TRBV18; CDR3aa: CATGQRDGELFF; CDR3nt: TGTGCAACGGGACAAAGGGACGGGGAGCTGTTTTTT
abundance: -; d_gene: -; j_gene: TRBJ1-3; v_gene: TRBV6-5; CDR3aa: CASSSSGPHSGNTIYF; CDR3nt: TGTGCCAGCAGCTCCTCCGGGCCCCACTCTGGAAACACCATATATTTT
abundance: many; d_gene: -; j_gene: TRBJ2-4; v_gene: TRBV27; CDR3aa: CASSLKDPLNIQYF; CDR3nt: TGTGCCAGCAGTTTAAAAGACCCCTTGAACATTCAGTACTTC
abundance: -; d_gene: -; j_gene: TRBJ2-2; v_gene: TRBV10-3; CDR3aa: CAISAPGVDTGELFF; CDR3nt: TGTGCCATCAGTGCCCCAGGAGTGGACACCGGGGAGCTGTTTTTT
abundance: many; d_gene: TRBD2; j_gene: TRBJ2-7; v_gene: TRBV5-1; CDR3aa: CASSLALAGAYEQYF; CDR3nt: TGCGCCAGCAGCTTGGCACTAGCGGGGGCCTACGAGCAGTACTTC
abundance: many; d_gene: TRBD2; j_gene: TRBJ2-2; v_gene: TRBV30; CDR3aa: CAWRAVRGLAGGEHTGELFF; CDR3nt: TGTGCCTGGAGAGCGGTACGAGGACTAGCGGGTGGAGAGCACACCGGGGAGCTGTTTTTT
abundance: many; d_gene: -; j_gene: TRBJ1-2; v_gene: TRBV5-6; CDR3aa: CASSLFQINYGYTF; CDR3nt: TGTGCCAGCAGCTTGTTTCAGATAAACTATGGCTACACCTTC
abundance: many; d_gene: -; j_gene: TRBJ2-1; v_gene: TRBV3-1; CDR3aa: CASSSPGEYSYNEQFF; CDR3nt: TGTGCCAGCAGCAGTCCAGGGGAATACTCCTACAATGAGCAGTTCTTC
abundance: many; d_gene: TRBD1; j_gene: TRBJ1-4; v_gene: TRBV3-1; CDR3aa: CASSPPRAGGEKLFF; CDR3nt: TGTGCCAGCAGCCCCCCCAGGGCAGGGGGCGAAAAACTGTTTTTT
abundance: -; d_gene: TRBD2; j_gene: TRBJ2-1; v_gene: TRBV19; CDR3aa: CASSIDLFRGGRAYNEQFF; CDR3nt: TGTGCCAGTAGTATAGATCTATTCCGCGGCGGGAGGGCCTACAATGAGCAGTTCTTC
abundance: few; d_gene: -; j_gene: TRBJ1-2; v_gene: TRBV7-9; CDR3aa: CASSSRQDYGYTF; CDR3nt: TGTGCCAGCAGCTCCAGACAAGACTATGGCTACACCTTC
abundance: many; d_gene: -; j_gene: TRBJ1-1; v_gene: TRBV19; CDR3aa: CASSTNGGGDTEAFF; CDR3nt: TGTGCCAGTAGTACCAACGGCGGTGGGGACACTGAAGCTTTCTTT
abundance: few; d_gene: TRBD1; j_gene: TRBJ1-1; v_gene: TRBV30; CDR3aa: CAWSPIDRGTEAFF; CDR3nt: TGTGCCTGGAGTCCAATTGACAGGGGCACTGAAGCTTTCTTT